Detailed here is one T cell receptor (beta chain). The sample originates from a study of blood T cell repertoires in COVID-19. On the study more broadly: Nucleic acid was either cDNA or gDNA, and it came from T cells, B-cell-depleted T cells, or PBMCs.

TCRdb's copy holds only in-frame clones and misses some; the assay was immunoSEQ multiplex PCR. This table holds roughly 200,000 clones, roughly 75% found once. The CDR3 totals 15 residues. Germline V gene sequence: CDR1 MNHEY, CDR2 SMNVEV (reference sequence). V gave up 2 bases and J gave up 5 bases, with 13 bases separating them. Material: peripheral blood. The sequence derives from a woman aged 70-85 years with acute or convalescent COVID-19. V and J are TRBV27 and TRBJ2-1; TRBD1 might be the D (6 bases). The CDR3 DNA reads as TGTGCCAGCAGTTTACGTGGGACAAGCAACAATGAGCAGTTCTTC. It is translated as CASSLRGTSNNEQFF.